Below, 19 T cell receptor beta chains from the same sample are listed, as sequenced in a study of response to subunit inactivated influenza vaccine. One entry per CDR3 protein, called by TCRdb with MiXCR from the RT-PCR reads. Counted here are some 550,000 distinct CDR3 sequences, roughly 25% occurring once; the ten biggest clones make up under 3.5%. The same data also went into a second study, on T cells expressing NK-cell markers. Turning to that study: Template switching by 5'RACE with UMIs generated the TCR beta cDNA.

Sequences were derived from CD4+ T cells sorted from PBMCs, sampled roughly 12 days after vaccination. These receptors were collected from a man aged 45-65 years who received an inactivated influenza vaccine.

The chain carries TRBV6-2 or TRBV6-3 and TRBJ2-7; possible D gene TRBD2, 6 bases. CDR1 is MNHEY, CDR2 SVGEGT, per germline. The CDR3 contains 14 residues. V lost 5 bases and J 3 bases, leaving 14 bases between the germline ends. This chain's CDR3 is CASSRRGGFYEQYF. The CDR3 DNA is TGTGCCAGCAGTCGCCGGGGAGGTTTCTACGAGCAGTACTTC.

This clonotype was observed at least ten times. This chain joins TRBV10-2 and TRBJ2-1; no firm D call. CDR1 and CDR2 (germline): WSHSY, SAAADI. The CDR3 spans 15 residues. Deletions cut 4 bases from V and 4 bases from J, with 14 bases between. CDR3 loop: CASSVTTLFYNEQFF. The CDR3 region has the DNA TGCGCCAGCAGTGTGACGACTCTATTTTACAATGAGCAGTTCTTC.

This clonotype was seen a few times. V and J are TRBV5-1 and TRBJ2-7; possibly TRBD1 or TRBD2 for D (5 bases each). V lost 3 bases to trimming and J lost 5 bases, with 15 bases between them. Germline V gives CDR1 SGHRS, CDR2 YFSETQ. The CDR3 contains 14 residues. Here the CDR3 DNA reads TGCGCCAGCAGCTACAGGCGGGCCTGGGACGAGCAGTACTTC. It specifies CASSYRRAWDEQYF.

The V gene is TRBV10-3, the J gene TRBJ2-5, with a possible D match to TRBD2 (6 bases). The CDR3 is 17 amino acids. Germline V CDR1 and CDR2: ENHRY, SYGVKD. V lost 4 bases, J lost 5 bases, and 23 bases lay in between. CDR3: CAISAPPLVSGRETQYF. The DNA for the CDR3 is TGTGCCATCAGTGCCCCCCCACTAGTATCAGGGAGGGAGACCCAGTACTTC.

The gene calls are TRBV6-2 or TRBV6-3 and TRBJ2-1, with TRBD2 identical over 9 bases. This CDR3 is built from 15 residues. Germline V CDR1 and CDR2: MNHEY, SVGEGT. V gave up 4 bases and J gave up 7 bases; unmatched junction bases: 8. CDR3 in amino acids: CASSFGLATRNEQFF. Written as DNA, the CDR3 is TGTGCCAGCAGTTTTGGACTAGCGACGAGAAATGAGCAGTTCTTC.

This clonotype was found a few times. The chain employs TRBV24-1 and TRBJ1-5; the D is unclear. CDR1 and CDR2 (germline): KGHDR, SFDVKD. This CDR3 comprises 15 residues. Trimming stripped 3 bases from V and 2 bases from J, with 10 bases between. CDR3 sequence reads: CATSDTVAGNQPQHF. As DNA, the CDR3 is TGTGCCACCAGTGATACCGTAGCGGGCAATCAGCCCCAGCATTTT.

The rearrangement joins TRBV7-2 to TRBJ2-1, with 8 bases that match TRBD2. This CDR3 has 15 amino acids. In germline, CDR1 is SGHTA, CDR2 FQGNSA. V lost 5 bases and J lost 5; bases outside the gene matches: 8. Here the CDR3 DNA reads TGTGCCAGCAGCCAATTCCCGACTAGCGACAATGAGCAGTTCTTC. This translates into CASSQFPTSDNEQFF. The whole variable domain, filled in from reference TRBV7-2 and TRBJ2-1, reads GAGVSQSPSNKVTEKGKDVELRCDPISGHTALYWYRQSLGQGLEFLIYFQGNSAPDKSGLPSDRFSAERTGGSVSTLTIQRTQQEDSAVYLCASSQFPTSDNEQFFGPGTRLTVL.

The chain employs TRBV7-2 and TRBJ2-2; D ambiguous. Germline V gene data show CDR1 as SGHTA and CDR2 as FQGNSA. V was pared by 0 bases and J by 8 bases, with 13 bases between. This CDR3 has 15 amino acids. The CDR3 coding sequence is TGTGCCAGCAGCTTAGCGCGAGCAACTTGGGGGGAGCTGTTTTTT. Translating it yields CASSLARATWGELFF. Full variable domain (remainder filled in from reference TRBV7-2 and TRBJ2-2): GAGVSQSPSNKVTEKGKDVELRCDPISGHTALYWYRQSLGQGLEFLIYFQGNSAPDKSGLPSDRFSAERTGGSVSTLTIQRTQQEDSAVYLCASSLARATWGELFFGEGSRLTVL.

The rearrangement joins TRBV6-5 to TRBJ2-5; D possibly corresponds to TRBD1 (6 bases). The CDR3 has 16 residues. The V gene lost 1 base and the J gene lost 2 bases, with 14 bases spanning the gap. The germline V gene has CDR1 MNHEY and CDR2 SVGAGI. This CDR3 reads CASSYFGQTKQETQYF. The CDR3 DNA reads as TGTGCCAGCAGTTACTTCGGACAGACGAAACAAGAGACCCAGTACTTC.

This clonotype was seen more than once but under ten times. The chain joins TRBV12-3 or TRBV12-4 to TRBJ1-3; no clear D gene. CDR3 length: 16 amino acids. The germline V and J ends were trimmed by 4 bases and 0 bases, with 13 bases remaining between them. The CDR3 DNA is TGTGCCAGCAGTTGGTCTCCTCTCCGCTCTGGAAACACCATATATTTT. Protein product: CASSWSPLRSGNTIYF.

This clonotype showed up just a few times. J is TRBJ2-1 and V is TRBV7-9; no reliable D call. The CDR3 consists of 17 residues. Trimming shortened V by 0 bases and J by 0 bases, and 12 bases separated the two germline ends. Germline CDR1 SEHNR, CDR2 FQNEAQ (reference sequence). CDR3 sequence: CASSLAPQRTSYNEQFF. The CDR3 DNA reads as TGTGCCAGCAGCTTAGCCCCGCAGAGGACCTCCTACAATGAGCAGTTCTTC. The whole variable domain, filled in from reference TRBV7-9 and TRBJ2-1, reads DTGVSQNPRHKITKRGQNVTFRCDPISEHNRLYWYRQTLGQGPEFLTYFQNEAQLEKSRLLSDRFSAERPKGSFSTLEIQRTEQGDSAMYLCASSLAPQRTSYNEQFFGPGTRLTVL.

In this sample, this clonotype turned up many times. This chain connects TRBV20-1 to TRBJ2-5; D is unresolved. V gave up 3 bases and J gave up 5 bases, with 10 bases separating them. CDR3 length: 12 amino acids. CDR1 and CDR2 from the germline V gene are DFQATT and SNEGSKA (reference sequence). The CDR3 region is CSARLARETQYF. CDR3 DNA sequence: TGCAGTGCTAGGCTTGCCAGGGAGACCCAGTACTTC.

This clonotype appeared a few times. The chain carries TRBV4-3 and TRBJ2-1; the match to TRBD1 covers 9 bases. The CDR3 spans 20 residues. From germline, CDR1 is LGHNA and CDR2 YSLEER. V lost 4 bases, J lost 2 bases, and 18 bases stayed unmatched. CDR3 sequence reads: CASSPTGGPRWTTAYNEQFF. The CDR3 DNA reads TGCGCCAGCAGCCCCACAGGGGGCCCACGTTGGACTACCGCCTACAATGAGCAGTTCTTC.

The CDR3 loop reads CSVDFAGGSYQETQYF. The DNA of the CDR3 is TGCAGCGTTGATTTTGCGGGGGGATCGTACCAAGAGACCCAGTACTTC. The chain couples TRBV29-1 to TRBJ2-5; 8 positions agree with TRBD2. CDR1 is SQVTM, CDR2 ANQGSEA, per germline. The CDR3 is made up of 16 amino acids. V shed 3 bases and J 0 bases; nucleotides not matched to a gene: 9.

There are a few counts of this clonotype. The genes are TRBV7-2 and TRBJ1-2; 7 bases are a match to TRBD1. CDR1 is SGHTA, CDR2 FQGNSA, per germline. V lost 0 bases and J lost 7; bases outside the gene matches: 11. The length of the CDR3 is 16 residues. The CDR3 bases are TGTGCCAGCAGCTTAGCTAACGATAGGGGGCGCATTGGCTACACCTTC. Translating it yields CASSLANDRGRIGYTF.

This chain joins TRBV20-1 and TRBJ2-1, with 12 bases that match TRBD2. CDR3 length equals 17 residues. The germline V gene encodes CDR1 DFQATT and CDR2 SNEGSKA (reference sequence). V lost 1 base, J lost 1 base, and 5 bases stayed unmatched. The CDR3: CSARGLAGVGSYNEQFF. In DNA, the CDR3 is TGCAGTGCTAGAGGACTAGCGGGAGTGGGATCCTACAATGAGCAGTTCTTC.

This clonotype was detected a few times. The rearrangement joins TRBV4-2 to TRBJ2-3; 13 bases align to TRBD2. From germline, CDR1 is LGHNA and CDR2 YNFKEQ. J lost 2 bases, V lost 1 base, and 9 bases had no gene match. The CDR3 extends over 19 amino acids. The CDR3 loop is CASSQVYGTSGVHTDTQYF. The DNA of the CDR3 is TGTGCCAGCAGCCAAGTATATGGGACTAGCGGGGTACACACAGATACGCAGTATTTT.

This clonotype was recorded once. The chain uses TRBV15 and TRBJ2-1; 12 bases are shared with TRBD2. The CDR3 is 16 residues long. V lost 0 bases and J lost 7; bases outside the gene matches: 4. Germline-derived CDR1 and CDR2 are LNHNV and YYDKDF (reference sequence). Here the CDR3 DNA reads TGTGCCACCAGCAGAGATCTAGCGGGGGGGATGAATGAGCAGTTCTTC. Translated: CATSRDLAGGMNEQFF.

In this sample, this clonotype turned up many times. This chain links TRBV5-1 with TRBJ2-3, with 8 bases that match TRBD1. This CDR3 comprises 15 residues. The V gene end was trimmed by 7 bases and the J gene end by 3 bases; junction bases not matched to a gene: 10. The germline V gene has CDR1 SGHRS and CDR2 YFSETQ. CDR3 residues: CASLRSGQGTDTQYF. CDR3 coding DNA: TGCGCCAGCTTACGGTCCGGACAGGGAACAGATACGCAGTATTTT. Using reference TRBV5-1 and TRBJ2-3 for the parts outside the CDR3, the full variable domain is KAGVTQTPRYLIKTRGQQVTLSCSPISGHRSVSWYQQTPGQGLQFLFEYFSETQRNKGNFPGRFSGRQFSNSRSEMNVSTLELGDSALYLCASLRSGQGTDTQYFGPGTRLTVL.